These 16 T cell receptor beta chains were all obtained from the same sample, sequenced in a study of blood T cell repertoires in COVID-19. TCRdb's table, derived via immunoSEQ multiplex PCR, lists solely in-frame clones and lacks some. The table has roughly 520,000 clones, approximately 90% seen once. The specimen was PBMCs or T cells enriched from blood (not recorded which). These TCRs come from a woman aged 40 to 49 who had recovered from COVID-19.

The V call is TRBV27, the J call TRBJ1-3; TRBD1 agrees at 7 bases. In germline, CDR1 is MNHEY, CDR2 SMNVEV (reference sequence). Germline trimming cut 6 bases from V and 1 base from J; bases unmatched to any gene: 3. The CDR3 loop spans 14 amino acids. The CDR3 DNA follows: TGTGCCAGCAGACTCAGGGGGTCTGGAAACACCATATATTTT. Translation: CASRLRGSGNTIYF.

This rearrangement joins TRBV5-1 to TRBJ1-4; 7 bases agree with TRBD1. Germline loops: CDR1 SGHRS, CDR2 YFSETQ. Trimming took 4 bases from V and 7 from J; bases not matched to a gene: 10. The CDR3 runs to 15 residues. The CDR3 DNA sequence: TGCGCCAGCAGCGCCAACAGGGGCGGCGGTGAAAAACTGTTTTTT. Its translation is CASSANRGGGEKLFF.

The chain combines TRBV5-1 with TRBJ2-3, with 7 bases identical to TRBD2. The CDR3 contains 15 residues. Germline CDR1 and CDR2: SGHRS and YFSETQ. V lost 4 bases, J lost 6 bases, and 11 bases stayed unmatched. The CDR3 nucleotides are TGCGCCAGCAGCCGACGGGCGGGAGTTCCCGATACGCAGTATTTT. This encodes CASSRRAGVPDTQYF.

The chain joins TRBV28 to TRBJ2-1; no clear D gene. This CDR3 has 16 residues. The V end was cut by 2 bases, the J end by 0 bases, with 11 bases between. Germline V gene sequence: CDR1 MDHEN, CDR2 SYDVKM. The CDR3 here is CASSLAVPSSYNEQFF. CDR3 in DNA: TGTGCCAGCAGTTTAGCAGTCCCTAGCTCCTACAATGAGCAGTTCTTC.

The CDR3 DNA is TGCGCCAGCAGCCCGATGCAGACAGGGGGCTATGGCTACACCTTC. It encodes CASSPMQTGGYGYTF. The genes are TRBV4-3 and TRBJ1-2; 9 nucleotides align to TRBD1. The germline gives CDR1 LGHNA, CDR2 YSLEER. V gave up 4 bases and J gave up 4 bases; unmatched junction bases: 7. This CDR3 comprises 15 residues.

This chain links TRBV7-9 with TRBJ2-7; TRBD1 agrees at 11 bases. CDR1 is SEHNR and CDR2 is FQNEAQ in the germline V gene (reference sequence). The CDR3 consists of 15 residues. Trimming cost V 5 bases and J 4 bases; bases outside gene matches: 7. The CDR3 nucleotides are TGTGCCAGCAGCCCGGGACAGGGGGTTAGGTACGAGCAGTACTTC. This sequence encodes CASSPGQGVRYEQYF.

This clone was detected only once. The rearrangement links TRBV27 to TRBJ2-1; the D is unclear. V was clipped by 3 bases and J by 8 bases, with 8 bases between them. CDR1 and CDR2 (germline): MNHEY, SMNVEV (reference sequence). CDR3 length: 12 amino acids. The CDR3 DNA is TGTGCCAGCAGTTTCGCGTCTGATGAGCAGTTCTTC. Translation gives CASSFASDEQFF.

This clone appeared a single time. The V gene is TRBV18, the J gene TRBJ1-1; 7 bases line up with TRBD1. The CDR3 covers 12 residues. Germline lookup yields CDR1 KGHSH and CDR2 LQKENI. Trimming cost V 5 bases and J 5 bases; bases outside gene matches: 2. In nucleotides, the CDR3 is TGTGCCAGCTCAATACAGGGGACTGAAGCTTTCTTT. Residues: CASSIQGTEAFF.

This sequence joins TRBV7-2 and TRBJ1-2, with D tentatively TRBD1 (5 bases). Germline CDR1 SGHTA, CDR2 FQGNSA. The CDR3 runs 14 residues. Trimming stripped 1 base from V and 3 bases from J, with 9 bases between. Here the CDR3 DNA reads TGTGCCAGCAGCTTAGGCAGGGTTGACTATGGCTACACCTTC. Its translation: CASSLGRVDYGYTF. Complete variable domain (other parts from reference TRBV7-2 and TRBJ1-2): GAGVSQSPSNKVTEKGKDVELRCDPISGHTALYWYRQSLGQGLEFLIYFQGNSAPDKSGLPSDRFSAERTGGSVSTLTIQRTQQEDSAVYLCASSLGRVDYGYTFGSGTRLTVV.

This clone was seen ten or more times. Within the sample, other DNA sequences also encode this same CDR3. The rearrangement uses TRBV29-1 and TRBJ2-1, with D maybe TRBD1 (8 bases). Germline V gene lookup returns CDR1 SQVTM and CDR2 ANQGSEA. The length of the CDR3 is 12 residues. Trimming took off 5 bases at V and 8 bases at J, with 13 bases between the two ends. The CDR3 is CSVKTGGDEQFF. DNA for the CDR3: TGCAGCGTTAAAACAGGGGGGGATGAGCAGTTCTTC.

The rearrangement links TRBV5-1 to TRBJ2-1; the match to TRBD2 covers 8 bases. CDR1 and CDR2 from the germline V gene are SGHRS and YFSETQ. This CDR3 is built from 18 residues. With 1 base clipped from V and 7 bases from J, the junction kept 16 bases outside the gene matches. The CDR3 reads CASSLRAVTSGSSNEQFF. CDR3 DNA: TGCGCCAGCAGCTTGAGAGCAGTAACCAGCGGGAGTTCGAATGAGCAGTTCTTC.

This chain connects TRBV12-3 or TRBV12-4 to TRBJ2-7; a possible D gene is TRBD1 (6 bases). The CDR3 is 13 amino acids. Between the trimmed V and J ends, which lost 3 bases and 6 bases, there was a span of 12 bases. The CDR3 is CASSFQDRFEQYF. For the CDR3, the DNA is TGTGCCAGCAGTTTTCAAGACAGGTTCGAGCAGTACTTC.

The chain has TRBV19 and TRBJ1-2, with TRBD1 matching over 7 bases. The CDR3 contains 15 residues. Germline CDR1 and CDR2: LNHDA and SQIVND (reference sequence). The ends lost 5 bases at V and 4 bases at J; junction bases unmatched: 10. This CDR3 reads CASSARQGPLYGYTF. CDR3 sequence (DNA): TGTGCCAGTAGTGCCCGACAGGGCCCCCTCTATGGCTACACCTTC.

The chain uses TRBV18 and TRBJ2-1, with TRBD2 as a possible D gene (6 bases). The ends were cut back, 0 bases at V and 9 bases at J, with 12 bases in the middle. The V gene's germline CDR1 is KGHSH and CDR2 LQKENI. The CDR3 totals 14 residues. CDR3 amino acids: CASSPPVPGGEQFF. The CDR3 DNA reads TGTGCCAGCTCACCACCGGTGCCCGGGGGTGAGCAGTTCTTC.

The chain links TRBV29-1 to TRBJ1-2; 9 bases align to TRBD1. Trimming removed 3 bases from V and 5 bases from J; junction bases left unmatched: 10. The germline CDR1 and CDR2 sequences are SQVTM and ANQGSEA. CDR3 length equals 15 residues. The CDR3 DNA follows: TGCAGCGTTGATGTGGACAGGGGAGCCCAATATGGCTACACCTTC. Encoded protein: CSVDVDRGAQYGYTF. The entire variable domain, with the rest obtained from reference TRBV29-1 and TRBJ1-2, is as follows: SAVISQKPSRDICQRGTSLTIQCQVDSQVTMMFWYRQQPGQSLTLIATANQGSEATYESGFVIDKFPISRPNLTFSTLTVSNMSPEDSSIYLCSVDVDRGAQYGYTFGSGTRLTVV.

This clone was found a few times. The chain carries TRBV30 and TRBJ1-2, with 7 positions matching TRBD1. This CDR3 comprises 15 residues. Germline CDR1 and CDR2: GTSNPN and SVGIG (reference sequence). J gave up 6 bases and V 3 bases, and 13 bases lay outside the gene matches. The DNA for the CDR3 is TGTGCCTGGAGATACCGACGACAGGGAGGCCATGGCTACACCTTC. The encoded protein is CAWRYRRQGGHGYTF.